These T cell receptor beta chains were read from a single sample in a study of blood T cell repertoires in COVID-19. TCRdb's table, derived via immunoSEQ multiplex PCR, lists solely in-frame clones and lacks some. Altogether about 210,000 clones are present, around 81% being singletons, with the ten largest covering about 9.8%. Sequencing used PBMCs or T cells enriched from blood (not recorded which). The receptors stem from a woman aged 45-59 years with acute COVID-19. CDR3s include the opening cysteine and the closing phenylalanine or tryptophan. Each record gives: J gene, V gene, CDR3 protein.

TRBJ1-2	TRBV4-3	CASSQDYQGTYGYTF
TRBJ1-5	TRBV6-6	CASSPPENRVVDQPQHF
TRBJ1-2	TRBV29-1	CSVERVDYGYTF
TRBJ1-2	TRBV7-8	CASSLVLSSNTNYGYTF
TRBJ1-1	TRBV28	CASSPPPGGTEAFF
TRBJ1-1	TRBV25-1	CASSEKGQHTEAFF
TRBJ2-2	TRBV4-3	CASSQDLRTGELFF
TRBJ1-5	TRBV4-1	CASSQDNPQGEQPQHF
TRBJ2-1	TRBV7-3	CASSLLADPYNEQFF
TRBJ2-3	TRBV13	CASSSLRGGLQVTDTQYF
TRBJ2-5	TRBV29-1	CSVDSVTGQETQYF
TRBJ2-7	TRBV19	CASSIRQGWNYEQYF
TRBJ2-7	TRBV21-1	CASSKYFYRPSYEQYF
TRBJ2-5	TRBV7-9	CASTTLGTQYF
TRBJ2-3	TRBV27	CASSFRLAGSDTQYF
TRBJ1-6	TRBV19	CASSLLEVRGSPLHF
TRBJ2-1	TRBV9	CASSRSGSSYNEQFF
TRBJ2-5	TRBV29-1	CSVEASGETQYF
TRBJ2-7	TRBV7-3	CASSLTGRDYEQYF
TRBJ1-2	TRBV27	CASSSQGAYSGYTF
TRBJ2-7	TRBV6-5	CASRLSRGYEQYF
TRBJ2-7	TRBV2	CAASGQGASYEQYF
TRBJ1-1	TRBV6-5	CASRRDRVVTEAFF
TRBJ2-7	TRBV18	CASSPTITSGTAPYF
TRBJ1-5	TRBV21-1	CASSSTGLDPLLYSNQPQHF
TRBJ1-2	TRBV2	CASRRETGPYYGYTF
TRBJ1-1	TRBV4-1	CASSLPLGQLLTNTEAFF
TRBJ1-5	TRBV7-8	CASSFLEEKREPQHF
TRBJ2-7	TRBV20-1	CSASPSGNQGLPYEQYF
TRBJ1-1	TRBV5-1	CASSLDRVNTEAFF
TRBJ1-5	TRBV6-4	CASSDPADSYSNQPQHF
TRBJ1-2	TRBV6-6	CASSYGEGLANYGYTF
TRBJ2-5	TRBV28	CASSSRRAPRGQGAPQETQYF
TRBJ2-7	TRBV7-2	CASSLAGHLVAVEQYF
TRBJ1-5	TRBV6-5	CASRPQGSNQPQHF
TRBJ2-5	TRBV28	CASSSSGGAQETQYF
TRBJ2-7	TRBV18	CASSPGGASNYEQYF
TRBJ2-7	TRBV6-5	CASRGTAFSYEQYF
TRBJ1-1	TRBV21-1	CASSTGQMNTEAFF
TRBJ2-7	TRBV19	CASRPQSSYEQYF
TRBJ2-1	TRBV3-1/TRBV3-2	CASSRLRDSKPKSPYNEQFF
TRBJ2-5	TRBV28	CASSYRVGQIQETQYF
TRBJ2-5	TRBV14	CASSPSRRGVSYQETQYF
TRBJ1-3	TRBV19	CASSTRPGGLYF
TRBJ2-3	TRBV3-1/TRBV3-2	CASSLGLAGSDTQYF
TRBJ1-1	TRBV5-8	CASSPDRAPNTEAFF
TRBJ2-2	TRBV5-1	CASSLDLTTGVLFF
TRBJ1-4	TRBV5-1	CASSLATVGGNEKLFF
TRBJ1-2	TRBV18	CASSPSRVANSVYGYTF
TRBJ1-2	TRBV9	CASSPGTFDGYTF
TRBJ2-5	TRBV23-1	CASSPGTSGRASGETQYF
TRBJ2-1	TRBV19	CASSGAFRAGGRNEQFF
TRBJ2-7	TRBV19	CASRLSGSPSYEQYF
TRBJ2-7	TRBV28	CASSLLILGGSGSYEQYF
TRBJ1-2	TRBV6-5	CASSYNTQGAHGYTF
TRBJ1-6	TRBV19	CASSPTGSNSPLHF
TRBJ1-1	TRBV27	CASSLKRGMNTEAFF
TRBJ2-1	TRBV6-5	CASSYPAGLSYNEQFF
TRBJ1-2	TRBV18	CASSPRLLGTDFANYGYTF
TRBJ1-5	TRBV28	CASSLPTGGFFQPQHF